This T cell receptor (beta chain) is from a study of blood T cells in healthy people across ages. In this sample, this clonotype turned up a few times. The antigen remains undetermined. This CDR3 contains 15 residues. Germline CDR1 and CDR2: ENHRY and SYGVKD. V lost 5 bases, J lost 7 bases, and 7 bases stayed unmatched. Study observations and caveats: A strong correlation was found between TCR beta diversity and the percentage of naive T cells.

Together with a sample-barcoded 5' primer, a J-beta primer mix was included in a second PCR lasting about 6 to 11 cycles. TCRdb recomputed calls from the 5' RACE reads with MiXCR, one row per CDR3 protein. The table lists roughly 900,000 distinct CDR3 sequences, roughly 50% of them singletons, with around an eighth in the top ten. Roughly 10 milliliters was the volume of peripheral blood drawn from each donor. The source is a man aged 25-45 years in good health. Source material: blood. The chain is built from TRBV10-3 and TRBJ1-4, with 10 bases aligning to TRBD1. This CDR3 reads CAISRRQGAGEKLFF. As DNA, the CDR3 is TGTGCCATCAGTCGGAGACAGGGGGCTGGTGAAAAACTGTTTTTT.